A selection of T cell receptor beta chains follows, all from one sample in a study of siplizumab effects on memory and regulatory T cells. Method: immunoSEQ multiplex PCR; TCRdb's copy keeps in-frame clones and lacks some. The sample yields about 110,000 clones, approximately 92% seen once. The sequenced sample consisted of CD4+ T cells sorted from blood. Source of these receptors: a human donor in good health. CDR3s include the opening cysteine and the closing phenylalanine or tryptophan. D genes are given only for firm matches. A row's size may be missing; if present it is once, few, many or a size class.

CASSLASSNYGYTF TGTGCCAGCAGCTTAGCGAGCTCTAACTATGGCTACACCTTC . . TRBJ1-2 14 TRBV7-9
CASSYQGAGGSGGYTF TGTGCCAGCAGTTATCAGGGGGCAGGGGGCTCGGGTGGCTACACCTTC TRBD1 . TRBJ1-2 16 TRBV6-5
CASSLAYGTEAFF TGCGCCAGCAGCTTGGCCTATGGGACTGAAGCTTTCTTT . . TRBJ1-1 13 TRBV5-1
CASSILQGGGQPQHF TGTGCCAGCAGTATCCTCCAGGGGGGTGGTCAGCCCCAGCATTTT TRBD1 once TRBJ1-5 15 TRBV28
CASRVDSYNEQFF TGTGCCAGCAGGGTCGACTCCTACAATGAGCAGTTCTTC . . TRBJ2-1 13 TRBV2
CASSIYNEQFF TGTGCCAGTAGTATCTACAATGAGCAGTTCTTC . . TRBJ2-1 11 TRBV19
CAQHRYSGNTIYF TGTGCCCAGCACAGGTACTCTGGAAACACCATATATTTT . . TRBJ1-3 13 TRBV2
CASSVTGDGYGYTF TGTGCCAGCTCAGTTACAGGGGATGGATATGGCTACACCTTC TRBD1 . TRBJ1-2 14 TRBV18
CATLGGNTGELFF TGTGCCACCCTGGGGGGGAACACCGGGGAGCTGTTTTTT . few TRBJ2-2 13 TRBV10-3
CASSVSGLAFAEQFF TGTGCCAGCAGTGTCTCGGGACTAGCGTTTGCTGAGCAGTTCTTC TRBD2 . TRBJ2-1 15 TRBV6-5
CASSLAGRRNRGSYEQYF TGTGCCAGCAGCTTAGCCGGTCGTAGAAACAGGGGATCCTACGAGCAGTACTTC TRBD1 . TRBJ2-7 18 TRBV7-9
CASSVVRDTGELFF TGTGCCAGCAGCGTAGTTAGGGACACCGGGGAGCTGTTTTTT . once TRBJ2-2 14 TRBV9
CASSPTSGGSNEQFF TGTGCCAGCAGCCCGACTAGCGGGGGGTCAAATGAGCAGTTCTTC TRBD2 . TRBJ2-1 15 TRBV2
CASSLVWAYTGELFF TGTGCCAGCAGCTTAGTTTGGGCCTACACCGGGGAGCTGTTTTTT . . TRBJ2-2 15 TRBV11-2
CASSQEGQIYGYTF TGCGCCAGCAGCCAAGAAGGGCAGATCTATGGCTACACCTTC . . TRBJ1-2 14 TRBV4-1
CASSQTHNEQFF TGTGCCAGCAGCCAAACCCACAATGAGCAGTTCTTC . . TRBJ2-1 12 TRBV11-1
CASSLAWGSGWNEQFF TGTGCCAGCAGCTTAGCGTGGGGTTCGGGATGGAATGAGCAGTTCTTC . . TRBJ2-1 16 TRBV7-2
CASSRGLAGLTDTQYF TGTGCCAGCAGCCGGGGACTAGCGGGGTTGACAGATACGCAGTATTTT TRBD2 . TRBJ2-3 16 TRBV28
CASSLAGANTGELFF TGTGCCAGCAGTCTAGCGGGGGCGAACACCGGGGAGCTGTTTTTT TRBD2 . TRBJ2-2 15 TRBV2
CASSQVRGEGNTIYF TGTGCCAGCAGCCAAGTCAGGGGGGAAGGAAACACCATATATTTT TRBD1 . TRBJ1-3 15 TRBV7-2
CASSHEPGLPFHF TGTGCCAGCAGCCATGAACCGGGTCTTCCCTTCCACTTT . . TRBJ1-6 13 TRBV4-2
CASRLASDTQYF TGTGCCAGTAGACTAGCATCAGATACGCAGTATTTT TRBD2 . TRBJ2-3 12 TRBV2
CASSESVAGLGETQYF TGCGCCAGCAGTGAGTCGGTAGCGGGTCTAGGGGAGACCCAGTACTTC TRBD2 once TRBJ2-5 16 TRBV10-2
CASSEGSEQYF TGTGCCAGCAGCGAGGGGAGCGAGCAGTACTTC . . TRBJ2-7 11 TRBV2